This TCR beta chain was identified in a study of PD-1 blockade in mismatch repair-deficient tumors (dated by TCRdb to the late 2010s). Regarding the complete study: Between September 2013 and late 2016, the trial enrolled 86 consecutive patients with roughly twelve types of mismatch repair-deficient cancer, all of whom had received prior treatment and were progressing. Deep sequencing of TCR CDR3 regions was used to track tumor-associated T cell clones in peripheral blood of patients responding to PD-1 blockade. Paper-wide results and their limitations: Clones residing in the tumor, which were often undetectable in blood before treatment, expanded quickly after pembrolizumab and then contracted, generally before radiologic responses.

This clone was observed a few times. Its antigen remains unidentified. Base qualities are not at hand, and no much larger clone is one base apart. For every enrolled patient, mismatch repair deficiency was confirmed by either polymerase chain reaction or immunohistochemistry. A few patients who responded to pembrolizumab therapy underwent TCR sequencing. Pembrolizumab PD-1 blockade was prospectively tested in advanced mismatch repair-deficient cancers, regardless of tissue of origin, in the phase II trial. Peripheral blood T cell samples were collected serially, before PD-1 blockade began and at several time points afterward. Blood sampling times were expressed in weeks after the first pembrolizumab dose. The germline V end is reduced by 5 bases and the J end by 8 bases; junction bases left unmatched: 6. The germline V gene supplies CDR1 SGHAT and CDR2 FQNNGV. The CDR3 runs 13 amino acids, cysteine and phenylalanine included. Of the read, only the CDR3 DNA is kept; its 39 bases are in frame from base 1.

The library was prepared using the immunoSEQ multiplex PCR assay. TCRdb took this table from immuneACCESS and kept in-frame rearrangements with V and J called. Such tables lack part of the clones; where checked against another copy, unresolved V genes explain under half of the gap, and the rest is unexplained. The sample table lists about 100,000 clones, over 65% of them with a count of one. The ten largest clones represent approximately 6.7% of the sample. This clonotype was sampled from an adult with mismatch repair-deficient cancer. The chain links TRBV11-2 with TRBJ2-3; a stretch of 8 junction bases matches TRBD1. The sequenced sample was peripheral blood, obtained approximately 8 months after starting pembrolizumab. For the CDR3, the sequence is CASSAGQERTQYF. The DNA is TGTGCCAGCAGCGCGGGACAGGAACGTACGCAGTATTTT.